This T cell receptor beta chain was identified during a study of early T cells in non-severe SARS-CoV-2 infection. Study as a whole: Sequencing of unsorted whole blood was done on bulk RNA, leaving chains unpaired.

V lost 6 bases, J lost 8 bases, and 14 bases lay in between. The CDR3 is 13 amino acids. The germline V gene encodes CDR1 MRHNA and CDR2 SNTAGT. cDNA molecules, individually, were tagged with unique molecular identifiers. A single record per CDR3 protein comes from TCRdb applying MiXCR to the 5' RACE reads. The sample has tens of thousands of distinct CDR3 sequences, approximately 12% seen once. This clonotype has just a few counts. What was sequenced was whole blood. The clonotype originates from an adult who was a healthcare worker with PCR-confirmed SARS-CoV-2 infection or an uninfected control (not recorded which). The V and J genes are TRBV6-4 and TRBJ2-1; the D gene is possibly TRBD1 (6 bases). The CDR3 here is CASSARGWDEQFF. Written as DNA, the CDR3 is TGTGCCAGCAGCGCCAGGGGATGGGATGAGCAGTTCTTC.